There are a few counts of the clone carrying this T cell receptor (beta chain). This sample stems from a study of T cells after yellow fever vaccination. V lost 2 bases, J lost 2 bases, and 6 bases stayed unmatched. The CDR3 sequence is 16 residues long. Germline CDR1 and CDR2: ENHRY and SYGVKD. UMIs were added to TCR cDNA along with a universal primer site when it was made by 5'RACE template switching. One entry per CDR3 protein results from TCRdb running MiXCR on the 5' RACE reads. The data hold 250,000 to 400,000 distinct CDR3 sequences, with 3.5% to 4.5% observed a single time. The sequence was obtained from a man aged 18-30 years who received the YFV17D yellow fever vaccine. This chain links TRBV10-3 with TRBJ2-3; 8 nucleotides agree with TRBD2. The source material was PBMCs, sampled 15 days after the yellow fever booster vaccination. CDR3 nucleotide sequence: TGTGCCATCAGTGAGCTGGCGGGGGGCGACACAGATACGCAGTATTTT. It is translated as CAISELAGGDTDTQYF.